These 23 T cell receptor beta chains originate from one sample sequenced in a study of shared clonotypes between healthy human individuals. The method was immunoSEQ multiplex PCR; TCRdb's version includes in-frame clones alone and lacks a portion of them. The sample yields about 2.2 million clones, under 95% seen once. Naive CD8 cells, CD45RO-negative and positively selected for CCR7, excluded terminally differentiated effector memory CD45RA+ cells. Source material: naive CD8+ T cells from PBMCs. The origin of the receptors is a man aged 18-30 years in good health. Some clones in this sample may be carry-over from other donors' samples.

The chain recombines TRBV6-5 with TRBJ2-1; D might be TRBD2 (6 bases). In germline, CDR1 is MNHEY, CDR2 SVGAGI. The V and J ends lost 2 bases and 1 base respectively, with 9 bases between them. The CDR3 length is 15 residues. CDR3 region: CASSYPGSSYNEQFF. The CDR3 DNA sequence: TGTGCCAGCAGTTACCCCGGGAGTTCCTACAATGAGCAGTTCTTC.

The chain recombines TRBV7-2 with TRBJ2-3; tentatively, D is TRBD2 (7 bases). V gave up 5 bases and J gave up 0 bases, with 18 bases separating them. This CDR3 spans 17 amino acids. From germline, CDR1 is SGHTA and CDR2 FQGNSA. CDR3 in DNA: TGTGCCAGCAGCCCTAGGGGGGGGCGGCCGAGCACAGATACGCAGTATTTT. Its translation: CASSPRGGRPSTDTQYF.

The CDR3 loop reads CASSGAHEQYF. CDR3 sequence (DNA): TGTGCCAGCAGCGGGGCCCACGAGCAGTACTTC. This chain uses TRBV5-6 with TRBJ2-7; TRBD1 might be the D (5 bases). The CDR3 contains 11 residues. Germline V lookup: CDR1 SGHDT, CDR2 YYEEEE. The V end lost 4 bases, the J end lost 5 bases, and 7 bases lay between the germline ends.

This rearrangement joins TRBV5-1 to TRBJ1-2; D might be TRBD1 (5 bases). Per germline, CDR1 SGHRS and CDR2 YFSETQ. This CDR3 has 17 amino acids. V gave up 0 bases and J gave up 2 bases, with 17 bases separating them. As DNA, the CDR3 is TGCGCCAGCAGCTTGGCCTCTGGGGGATATACCAACTATGGCTACACCTTC. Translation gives CASSLASGGYTNYGYTF.

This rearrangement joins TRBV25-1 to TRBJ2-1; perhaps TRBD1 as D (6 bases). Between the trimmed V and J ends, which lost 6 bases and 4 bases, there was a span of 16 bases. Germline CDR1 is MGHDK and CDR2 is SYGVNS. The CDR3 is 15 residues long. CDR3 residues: CASSLGARGYNEQFF. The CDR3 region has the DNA TGTGCCAGCAGCCTCGGGGCTAGGGGGTACAATGAGCAGTTCTTC.

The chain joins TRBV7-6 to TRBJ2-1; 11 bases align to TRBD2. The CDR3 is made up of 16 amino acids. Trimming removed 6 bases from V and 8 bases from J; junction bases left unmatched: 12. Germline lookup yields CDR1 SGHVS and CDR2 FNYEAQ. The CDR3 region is CASSRLTSGSPDEQFF. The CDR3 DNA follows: TGTGCCAGCAGTCGCCTTACTAGCGGGAGTCCAGATGAGCAGTTCTTC.

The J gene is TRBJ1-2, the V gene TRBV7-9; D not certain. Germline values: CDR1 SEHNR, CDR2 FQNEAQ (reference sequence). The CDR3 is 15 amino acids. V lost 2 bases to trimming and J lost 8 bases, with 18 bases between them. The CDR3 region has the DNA TGTGCCAGCAGCTTATCCCTCGACAAAGTCTCGGGCTACACCTTC. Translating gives CASSLSLDKVSGYTF. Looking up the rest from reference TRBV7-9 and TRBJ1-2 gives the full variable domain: DTGVSQNPRHKITKRGQNVTFRCDPISEHNRLYWYRQTLGQGPEFLTYFQNEAQLEKSRLLSDRFSAERPKGSFSTLEIQRTEQGDSAMYLCASSLSLDKVSGYTFGSGTRLTVV.

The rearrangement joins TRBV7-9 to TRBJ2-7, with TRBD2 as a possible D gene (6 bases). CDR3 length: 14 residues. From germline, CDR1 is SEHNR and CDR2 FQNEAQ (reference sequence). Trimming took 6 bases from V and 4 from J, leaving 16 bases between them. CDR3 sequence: CASRGAGPVYEQYF. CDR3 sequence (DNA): TGTGCCAGCAGGGGCGCGGGACCGGTTTACGAGCAGTACTTC.

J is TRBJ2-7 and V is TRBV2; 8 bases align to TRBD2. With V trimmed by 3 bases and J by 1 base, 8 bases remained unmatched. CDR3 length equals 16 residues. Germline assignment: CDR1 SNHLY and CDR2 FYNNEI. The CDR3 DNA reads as TGTGCCAGCAGTGACTTGACTAGCGCCTTATCCTACGAGCAGTACTTC. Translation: CASSDLTSALSYEQYF.

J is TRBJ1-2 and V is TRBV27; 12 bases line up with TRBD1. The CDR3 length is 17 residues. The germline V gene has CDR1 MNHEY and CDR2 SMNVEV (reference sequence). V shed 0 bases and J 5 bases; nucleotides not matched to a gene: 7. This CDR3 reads CASSLSTGTGGIYGYTF. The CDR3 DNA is TGTGCCAGCAGTTTATCGACAGGGACAGGGGGCATATATGGCTACACCTTC.

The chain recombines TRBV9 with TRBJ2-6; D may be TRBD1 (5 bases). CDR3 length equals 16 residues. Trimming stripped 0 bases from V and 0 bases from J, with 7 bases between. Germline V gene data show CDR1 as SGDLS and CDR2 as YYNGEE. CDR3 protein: CASSVATGSGANVLTF. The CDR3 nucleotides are TGTGCCAGCAGCGTAGCTACAGGCTCTGGGGCCAACGTCCTGACTTTC.

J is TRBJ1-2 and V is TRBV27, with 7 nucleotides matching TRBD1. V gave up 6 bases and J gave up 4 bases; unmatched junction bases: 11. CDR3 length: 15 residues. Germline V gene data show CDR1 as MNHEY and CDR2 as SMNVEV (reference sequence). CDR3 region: CASSLRRGHSYGYTF. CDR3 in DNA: TGTGCCAGCAGCCTTCGGAGGGGGCACAGCTATGGCTACACCTTC.

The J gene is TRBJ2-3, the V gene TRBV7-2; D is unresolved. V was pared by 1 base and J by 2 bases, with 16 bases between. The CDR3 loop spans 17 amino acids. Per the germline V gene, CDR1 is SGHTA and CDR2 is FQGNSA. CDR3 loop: CASSLGWSSLLTDTQYF. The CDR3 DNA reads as TGTGCCAGCAGCTTAGGCTGGAGCTCTCTACTCACAGATACGCAGTATTTT.

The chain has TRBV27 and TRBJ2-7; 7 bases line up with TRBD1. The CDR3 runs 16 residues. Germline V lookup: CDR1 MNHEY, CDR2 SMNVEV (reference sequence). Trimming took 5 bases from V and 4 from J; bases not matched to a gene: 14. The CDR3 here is CASSLRQGGGLYEQYF. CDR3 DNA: TGTGCCAGCAGTCTACGACAGGGTGGGGGTTTATACGAGCAGTACTTC.

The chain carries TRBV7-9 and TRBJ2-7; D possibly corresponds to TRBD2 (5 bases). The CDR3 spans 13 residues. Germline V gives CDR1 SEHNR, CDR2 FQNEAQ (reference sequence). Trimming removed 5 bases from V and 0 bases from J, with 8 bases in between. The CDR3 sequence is CASSAGISYEQYF. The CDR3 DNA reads TGTGCCAGCAGCGCCGGGATCTCCTACGAGCAGTACTTC.

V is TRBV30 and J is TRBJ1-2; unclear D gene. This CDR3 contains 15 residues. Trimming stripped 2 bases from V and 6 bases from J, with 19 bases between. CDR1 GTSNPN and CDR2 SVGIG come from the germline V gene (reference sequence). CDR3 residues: CAWSPPSVGYDGYTF. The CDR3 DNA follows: TGTGCCTGGAGTCCCCCCTCCGTGGGGTACGATGGCTACACCTTC.

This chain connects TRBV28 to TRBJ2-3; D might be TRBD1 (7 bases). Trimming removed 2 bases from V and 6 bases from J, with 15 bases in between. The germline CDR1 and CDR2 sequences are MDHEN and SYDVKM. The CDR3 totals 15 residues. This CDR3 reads CASSLGGGAADTQYF. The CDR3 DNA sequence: TGTGCCAGCAGTTTAGGAGGGGGCGCGGCGGATACGCAGTATTTT.

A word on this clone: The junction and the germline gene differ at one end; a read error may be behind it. The CDR3 DNA sequence: TGTGCCAGCAGCGTAGGGGGGAAGGTGCCTCGGGCTTTC. Its translation: CASSVGGKVPRAF. The chain joins TRBV9 to TRBJ2-7, with D possibly called TRBD1 or TRBD2 (5 bases each). CDR3 length equals 13 residues. Germline values: CDR1 SGDLS, CDR2 YYNGEE. The whole variable domain, remainder taken from reference TRBV9 and TRBJ2-7, is DSGVTQTPKHLITATGQRVTLRCSPRSGDLSVYWYQQSLDQGLQFLIQYYNGEERAKGNILERFSAQQFPDLHSELNLSSLELGDSALYFCASSVGGKVPRAFGPGTRLTVT.

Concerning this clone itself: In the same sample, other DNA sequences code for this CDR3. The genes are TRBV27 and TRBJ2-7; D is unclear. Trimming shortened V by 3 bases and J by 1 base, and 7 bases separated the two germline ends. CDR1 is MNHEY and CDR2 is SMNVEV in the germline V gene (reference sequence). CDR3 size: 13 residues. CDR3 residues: CASSLSPSYEQYF. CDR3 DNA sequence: TGTGCCAGCAGTTTGTCACCGTCCTACGAGCAGTACTTC.

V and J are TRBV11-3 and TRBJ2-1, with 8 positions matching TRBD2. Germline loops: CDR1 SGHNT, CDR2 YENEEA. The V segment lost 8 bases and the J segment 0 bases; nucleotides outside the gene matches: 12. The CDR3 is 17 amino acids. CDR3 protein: CASRLGGGGSSYNEQFF. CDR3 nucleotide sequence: TGTGCCAGCCGCCTAGGAGGCGGGGGGAGCTCCTACAATGAGCAGTTCTTC. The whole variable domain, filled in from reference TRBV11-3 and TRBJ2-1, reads EAGVVQSPRYKIIEKKQPVAFWCNPISGHNTLYWYLQNLGQGPELLIRYENEEAVDDSQLPKDRFSAERLKGVDSTLKIQPAELGDSAVYLCASRLGGGGSSYNEQFFGPGTRLTVL.

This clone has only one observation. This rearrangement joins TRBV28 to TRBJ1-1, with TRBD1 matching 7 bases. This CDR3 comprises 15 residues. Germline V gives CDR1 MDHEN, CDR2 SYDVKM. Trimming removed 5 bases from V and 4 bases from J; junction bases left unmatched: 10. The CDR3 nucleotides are TGTGCCAGCAGTCTAGCGACAGGGCGGGGCACTGAAGCTTTCTTT. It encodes CASSLATGRGTEAFF.

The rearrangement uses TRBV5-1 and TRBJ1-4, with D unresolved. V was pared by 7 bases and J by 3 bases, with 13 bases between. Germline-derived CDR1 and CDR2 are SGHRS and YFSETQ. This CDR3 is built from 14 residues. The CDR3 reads CASGVMSPNEKLFF. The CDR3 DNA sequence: TGCGCCAGCGGGGTAATGAGTCCTAATGAAAAACTGTTTTTT. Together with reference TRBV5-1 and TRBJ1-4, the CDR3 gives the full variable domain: KAGVTQTPRYLIKTRGQQVTLSCSPISGHRSVSWYQQTPGQGLQFLFEYFSETQRNKGNFPGRFSGRQFSNSRSEMNVSTLELGDSALYLCASGVMSPNEKLFFGSGTQLSVL.

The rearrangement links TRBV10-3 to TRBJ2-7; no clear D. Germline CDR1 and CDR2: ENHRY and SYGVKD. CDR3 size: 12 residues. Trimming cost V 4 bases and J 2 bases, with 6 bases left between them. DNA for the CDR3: TGTGCCATCAGTGCATCAACCTACGAGCAGTACTTC. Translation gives CAISASTYEQYF.